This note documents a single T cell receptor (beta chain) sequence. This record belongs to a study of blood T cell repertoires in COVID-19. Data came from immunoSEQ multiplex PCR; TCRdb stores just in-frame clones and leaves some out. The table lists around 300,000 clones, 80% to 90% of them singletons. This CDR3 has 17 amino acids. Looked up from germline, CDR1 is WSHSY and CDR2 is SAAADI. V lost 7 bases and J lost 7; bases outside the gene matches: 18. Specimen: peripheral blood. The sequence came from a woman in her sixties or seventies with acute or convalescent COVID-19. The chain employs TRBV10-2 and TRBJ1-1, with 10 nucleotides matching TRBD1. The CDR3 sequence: CASMPGQGRGDHGEAFF. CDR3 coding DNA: TGCGCCAGCATGCCGGGACAGGGGCGGGGGGACCACGGTGAAGCTTTCTTT.